This T cell receptor beta chain was sequenced during a study of blood T cell repertoires in COVID-19. The CDR3 is made up of 13 amino acids. Germline CDR1 reads MNHEY; CDR2 reads SVGAGI. V dropped 10 bases and J dropped 5 bases, with 14 bases sitting between them. Some clones are missing from TCRdb's copy, which holds only in-frame ones; the method was immunoSEQ multiplex PCR. The sample lists approximately 300,000 clones, roughly 91% occurring once. This clone appeared a single time. This sequence originates from a man aged 45-60 years with active or convalescent COVID-19. Source material: peripheral blood. The chain has TRBV6-5 and TRBJ1-4, with D hard to call. CDR3 bases: TGTGCCACACAACAGCTATCCAATGAAAAACTGTTTTTT. It is translated as CATQQLSNEKLFF.